These T cell receptor beta chains were read from a single sample in a study of vaccination and CD4 T cells after COVID-19. Via MiXCR, TCRdb re-called the PCR reads, giving one row per CDR3 protein. This repertoire shows tens of thousands of distinct CDR3 sequences, about 64% found once; its top ten account for 15% to 20%. These receptors lack a known antigen. The sequencing used CD4+ T cells from blood, cultured in vitro, collected after SARS-CoV-2 vaccination. Receptors originate from a human donor who received a COVID-19 vaccine. CDR3s include the opening cysteine and the closing phenylalanine or tryptophan. A D gene is named only where the DNA matches it firmly. Some rows mark clone size as missing; the rest say once, few, many or name a class of expanded clone.

NA	NA	TRBJ1-5	TRBV12-3/TRBV12-4	TGTGCCAGCAATCGACCCAATCAGCCCCAGCATTTT	CASNRPNQPQHF
NA	NA	TRBJ2-5	TRBV5-6	TGTGCCAGCAGCTTTCAGGTCGGGGAAGAGACCCAGTACTTC	CASSFQVGEETQYF
TRBD1	NA	TRBJ2-5	TRBV11-3	TGTGCCAGCAGCTTGGGACAGGAGTACCAAGAGACCCAGTACTTC	CASSLGQEYQETQYF
TRBD2	NA	TRBJ2-3	TRBV7-6	TGTGCCAGCAGCTTCCTCGGGACTAACACAGATACGCAGTATTTT	CASSFLGTNTDTQYF
TRBD1	few	TRBJ2-5	TRBV7-2	TGTGCCAGCAGCCGTTATCCTCCAGGGGGCGCCGGGAGAGGAGAGACCCAGTACTTC	CASSRYPPGGAGRGETQYF
NA	once	TRBJ2-3	TRBV19	TGTGCCAGTAGTCCACACCCCCGGGAGACGCAGTATTTT	CASSPHPRETQYF
NA	NA	TRBJ1-1	TRBV12-3/TRBV12-4	TGTGCCAGCAGTTTTAATAGAGGGGCGGCGGACACTGAAGCTTTCTTT	CASSFNRGAADTEAFF
TRBD2	NA	TRBJ2-1	TRBV10-3	TGTGCCATCAGTGAACCGTATGGGACTAGCGGGGGAGAGCAGTTCTTC	CAISEPYGTSGGEQFF
NA	NA	TRBJ1-2	TRBV2	TGTGCCAGCAGTGGGACGGGACTGTCTGGCTACACCTTC	CASSGTGLSGYTF
NA	NA	TRBJ2-2	TRBV6-1	TGTGCCAGCAGTCTCCTCCCCCAGGGGGGACCGAACACCGGGGAGCTGTTTTTT	CASSLLPQGGPNTGELFF
NA	NA	TRBJ2-5	TRBV19	TGTGCCAGTACCATCATTGGGCAGGGCGACCAAGAGACCCAGTACTTC	CASTIIGQGDQETQYF
TRBD1	NA	TRBJ1-2	TRBV16	TGTGCCAGCAGCCAATCGACAGGGAGCTATGGCTACACCTTC	CASSQSTGSYGYTF
NA	NA	TRBJ1-1	TRBV7-9	TGTGCCAGCAGCTTAGCGCAGGGTACTGAAGCTTTCTTT	CASSLAQGTEAFF
TRBD1	few	TRBJ2-5	TRBV30	TGTGCCTGGACCCCAGGGACAGTGTCTTACGAGACCCAGTACTTC	CAWTPGTVSYETQYF
TRBD1	NA	TRBJ1-1	TRBV20-1	TGCAGTGCTAGAGCAACAGGGGAGGGGAGCACTGAAGCTTTCTTT	CSARATGEGSTEAFF
TRBD2	NA	TRBJ2-3	TRBV6-1	TGTGCCAGCAGAAGGGGACTAGCGGGGGACGATACGCAGTATTTT	CASRRGLAGDDTQYF
TRBD1	NA	TRBJ2-2	TRBV7-3	TGTGCCAGCAGCTGGTGGACAGGGGGCACCGGGGAGCTGTTTTTT	CASSWWTGGTGELFF
NA	NA	TRBJ2-1	TRBV10-1	TGCGCCAGCAGTGAGTCGCCGGGGTCAGAGCAGTTCTTC	CASSESPGSEQFF
NA	NA	TRBJ2-2	TRBV12-5	TGTGCTAGTGGTTTGGTACTTCAGGGGTCGAGCACCGGGGAGCTGTTTTTT	CASGLVLQGSSTGELFF
NA	NA	TRBJ1-2	TRBV28	TGTGCCAGCAGTCAACAGGGTGGCGGCTACACCTTC	CASSQQGGGYTF
TRBD1	few	TRBJ1-3	TRBV20-1	TGCAGTGCTGGGAAACGGACAGGGAGGCAGGACACCATATATTTT	CSAGKRTGRQDTIYF
TRBD2	NA	TRBJ2-3	TRBV6-1	TGTGCCAGCGGGCGTCGCGGGGGGGCCCCTCGCACAGATACGCAGTATTTT	CASGRRGGAPRTDTQYF
NA	few	TRBJ2-5	TRBV7-6	TGTGCCAGCAGCTTCTTTGCAGGGGCCCCCGGATATAACCAAGAGACCCAGTACTTC	CASSFFAGAPGYNQETQYF
TRBD2	NA	TRBJ2-3	TRBV5-4	TGTGCCAGCAGTACGGGGACTAGCGGGGGGTACGATACGCAGTATTTT	CASSTGTSGGYDTQYF
NA	NA	TRBJ2-5	TRBV12-3/TRBV12-4	TGTGCCAGCAGTCACAGCTTTTCAGGGGAGACCCAGTACTTC	CASSHSFSGETQYF
TRBD2	once	TRBJ2-3	TRBV2	TGTGCCAGCAGGCCAGTGGGACTAGCATTCACAGATACGCAGTATTTT	CASRPVGLAFTDTQYF
NA	few	TRBJ2-1	TRBV25-1	TGTGCCAGCAGTGACTCGGGGCGGAGGAAGCAGTTCTTC	CASSDSGRRKQFF
TRBD1	NA	TRBJ1-2	TRBV2	TGTGCCAGCAGTGCGGGACAGGGGCGTAACCATGGCTACACCTTC	CASSAGQGRNHGYTF
NA	once	TRBJ2-7	TRBV7-9	TGTGCCAGCACCTCGGGGGACAGCGAGCAGTACTTC	CASTSGDSEQYF
NA	NA	TRBJ2-2	TRBV5-4	TGTGCCAGCAGCTTGGTCCTGGGTCGAGGTACCGGGGAGCTGTTTTTT	CASSLVLGRGTGELFF
TRBD1	NA	TRBJ1-5	TRBV20-1	TGCAGTGCTTCAAGACAGGGTAGCAATCAGCCCCAGCATTTT	CSASRQGSNQPQHF
NA	NA	TRBJ1-5	TRBV7-8	TGTGCCAGCAGCCCCAGGCTTTGGGGGAGCAATCAGCCCCAGCATTTT	CASSPRLWGSNQPQHF
TRBD1	NA	TRBJ2-1	TRBV4-2	TGTGCCAGCAGCCAACACGGGCAGGGGGTTTACAATGAGCAGTTCTTC	CASSQHGQGVYNEQFF
NA	NA	TRBJ2-1	TRBV7-2	TGTGCCAGCAGCTGGACAACAAGGTGGCAGTTCTTC	CASSWTTRWQFF
NA	NA	TRBJ1-2	TRBV2	TGTGCCAGCAGGGGGCTCAGTGGCTACACCTTC	CASRGLSGYTF
NA	NA	TRBJ2-3	TRBV7-8	TGTGCCAGCAGTTACCGGGACACTCACACAGATACGCAGTATTTT	CASSYRDTHTDTQYF
TRBD1	few	TRBJ2-2	TRBV12-3/TRBV12-4	TGTGCCAGCAGTAGGGGACAGGGTTACACCGGGGAGCTGTTTTTT	CASSRGQGYTGELFF